This is a list of T cell receptor beta chains from one sample in a study of blood T cell repertoires in COVID-19. Measured with immunoSEQ multiplex PCR; TCRdb has only the in-frame clones, and not every one. Among about 63,000 clones listed, around 80% were seen once. The sample consisted of peripheral blood. The receptors derive from a human donor in a cohort sampled during active COVID-19. The CDR3 runs from the conserved cysteine through the conserved F or W. Rows may omit the clone size; those that give it use once, few, many or a size class.

many TRBV19 CASSMTGSNEQFF
NA TRBV6-1 CASSERGAGAYEQYF
NA TRBV3-1/TRBV3-2 CASSQELTGVWEQFF
NA TRBV28 CASSTDRGLTYEQYF
NA TRBV3-1/TRBV3-2 CASSRRQGGSTEAFF
NA TRBV5-1 CASSLGQGLYNEQFF
NA TRBV5-1 CASSLTIDRTGSPLHF
once TRBV19 CASSGGGWGEAFF
NA TRBV19 CASSMGRGSSNEQFF
NA TRBV7-9 CASTLGLAYSGANVLTF
NA TRBV10-3 CAISESGRYNEQFF
once TRBV5-1 CASSARTGSYGYTF
NA TRBV6-1 CASSDRTGVSYEQYF
NA TRBV18 CASSLQGGRYSYEQYF
NA TRBV7-3 CASRAGGPADTQYF
NA TRBV30 CAWGWEETQYF
once TRBV7-9 CASSFSDSGETQYF
NA TRBV18 CASSPPRQGETQYF
NA TRBV5-4 CASSSAGGQFKNNEQFF
NA TRBV24-1 CATIGREGNIQYF
once TRBV28 CASSPRDRGQETQYF
NA TRBV28 CANQGPVDQPQHF
NA TRBV6-6 CASSSRQGANNQPQHF
NA TRBV4-1 CASSQVPGRDSPLHF
NA TRBV11-3 CASSPGQSNTEAFF
few TRBV19 CASSIKIYAGELFF
NA TRBV4-2 CASSQGLAGGEDTQYF
NA TRBV25-1 CASSDSQGRTEAFF
NA TRBV5-6 CASSFRFRGGSVYEQYF
NA TRBV29-1 CSGEREMDTQYF
once TRBV5-5 CASSFRAEIAENEQFF
NA TRBV14 CASSQATGTAEKLFF
NA TRBV6-1 CASSEVSVYRGDYGYTF
NA TRBV5-5 CASSFAGHYEQYF
once TRBV7-9 CASSWRTGTYEQYF
NA TRBV18 CASSFASGRAFYEQYF
NA TRBV5-1 CASSLLAGPTYNEQFF
NA TRBV7-2 CASSLDGDEQYF
few TRBV4-3 CASRADTNGYEQYF
NA TRBV30 CAWARKAGVEQYF
NA TRBV9 CASSPSGTTDTQYF
NA TRBV19 CASEGTGGKYF
NA TRBV7-7 CASSLAKGASGELFF
once TRBV6-5 CVLRKRPGEQFF
NA TRBV30 CAWKGRGREDGYTF
NA TRBV19 CASKQGTQPQHF
NA TRBV9 CASSGGTLGGYGYTF
NA TRBV18 CASSPGGDTQYF
once TRBV19 CASRRQGASGANVLTF
NA TRBV12-3/TRBV12-4 CASSNYSGEQFF
NA TRBV6-1 CASSEILSGLAGGTDTQYF
NA TRBV30 CAWRTGTSRTAEAFF
NA TRBV12-3/TRBV12-4 CASSPGWATEAFF
once TRBV29-1 CSVRGIAAKETQYF